One and the same sample provided the 25 T cell receptor beta chains below, sequenced in a study of identical twins. TCRdb used MiXCR to reprocess the 5' RACE reads, holding one entry per CDR3 protein. Of approximately 220,000 distinct CDR3 sequences listed, less than 8% are singletons. The same data also went into a second study, on yellow fever vaccine responses in identical twins.

Sequenced material: memory (CD45RO+) T cells sorted from blood. These receptors were obtained from a woman younger than 35 in good health.

This clonotype was counted only a few times. The chain carries TRBV5-1 and TRBJ2-3; D is unclear. The germline CDR1 and CDR2 sequences are SGHRS and YFSETQ. With 2 bases removed from V and 1 base from J, the gap between germline ends came to 11 bases. This CDR3 contains 15 residues. CDR3 coding DNA: TGCGCCAGCAGCTTTTCGACCCCTCGCACAGATACGCAGTATTTT. Translation gives CASSFSTPRTDTQYF.

This clonotype showed up just a few times. The chain links TRBV6-1 to TRBJ1-5, with TRBD1 matching over 7 bases. This CDR3 is 18 amino acids long. Germline V gives CDR1 MNHNS, CDR2 SASEGT. Trimming at V came to 6 bases and at J to 5 bases, leaving 19 bases not matched to a gene. The CDR3 loop reads CASRRQGAGRGGDQPQHF. DNA for the CDR3: TGTGCCAGCAGGCGACAGGGAGCTGGTCGGGGGGGCGATCAGCCCCAGCATTTT.

The table lists this clonotype with many counts. The V call is TRBV5-1, the J call TRBJ2-1; 10 nucleotides match TRBD2. CDR1 SGHRS and CDR2 YFSETQ come from the germline V gene. The length of the CDR3 is 16 residues. The V gene end was trimmed by 0 bases and the J gene end by 6 bases; junction bases not matched to a gene: 6. DNA for the CDR3: TGCGCCAGCAGCTTGGGGACTAGCGGACCTACCAATGAGCAGTTCTTC. It is translated as CASSLGTSGPTNEQFF.

Ten or more counts support this clonotype. The chain joins TRBV7-9 to TRBJ2-1, with D possibly TRBD2 on 6 matching bases. The germline gives CDR1 SEHNR, CDR2 FQNEAQ (reference sequence). Trimming took off 5 bases at V and 0 bases at J, with 17 bases between the two ends. The CDR3 is 17 residues long. The CDR3 nucleotides are TGTGCCAGCAGCCTGGGGGGTACAGTAAGCTCCTACAATGAGCAGTTCTTC. Translation gives CASSLGGTVSSYNEQFF.

The J gene is TRBJ2-5, the V gene TRBV30; 10 bases agree with TRBD2. From germline, CDR1 is GTSNPN and CDR2 SVGIG (reference sequence). V was pared by 0 bases and J by 4 bases, with 5 bases of the junction left unmatched. The CDR3 sequence is 15 residues long. CDR3 sequence: CAWSVRTSGTETQYF. The CDR3 DNA reads TGTGCCTGGAGTGTACGGACTAGCGGTACAGAGACCCAGTACTTC.

Many counts were recorded for this clonotype. The V gene is TRBV5-1, the J gene TRBJ2-1; 9 nucleotides agree with TRBD2. CDR1 and CDR2 from the germline V gene are SGHRS and YFSETQ. With 3 bases clipped from V and 10 bases from J, the junction kept 8 bases outside the gene matches. The CDR3 totals 14 residues. The CDR3 bases are TGCGCCAGCAGCTCTTCGGCGGGAGGGGACGAGCAGTTCTTC. As protein: CASSSSAGGDEQFF. Complete variable domain (other parts from reference TRBV5-1 and TRBJ2-1): KAGVTQTPRYLIKTRGQQVTLSCSPISGHRSVSWYQQTPGQGLQFLFEYFSETQRNKGNFPGRFSGRQFSNSRSEMNVSTLELGDSALYLCASSSSAGGDEQFFGPGTRLTVL.

This clonotype has more than one count but fewer than ten. The rearrangement joins TRBV28 to TRBJ2-2, with 11 bases aligning to TRBD2. V gave up 5 bases and J gave up 5 bases; unmatched junction bases: 7. CDR3 length: 16 amino acids. The germline gives CDR1 MDHEN, CDR2 SYDVKM. The CDR3 sequence is CASSATSGDRTGELFF. The DNA of the CDR3 is TGTGCCAGCAGTGCGACTAGCGGGGATCGGACCGGGGAGCTGTTTTTT. Variable domain in full (rest from reference TRBV28 and TRBJ2-2): DVKVTQSSRYLVKRTGEKVFLECVQDMDHENMFWYRQDPGLGLRLIYFSYDVKMKEKGDIPEGYSVSREKKERFSLILESASTNQTSMYLCASSATSGDRTGELFFGEGSRLTVL.

This clonotype came up many times. The rearrangement joins TRBV6-5 to TRBJ2-7; 8 nucleotides align to TRBD2. V trimming: 0 bases; J trimming: 0 bases; junction bases outside the gene matches: 7. The CDR3 contains 17 residues. The germline CDR1 and CDR2 sequences are MNHEY and SVGAGI. The CDR3, as DNA: TGTGCCAGCAGTTACTCCGCGCGGGGGGTGCTCTCCTACGAGCAGTACTTC. Amino acids: CASSYSARGVLSYEQYF.

The rearrangement links TRBV7-9 to TRBJ2-2, with TRBD2 matching over 12 bases. The germline gives CDR1 SEHNR, CDR2 FQNEAQ (reference sequence). V shed 6 bases and J 2 bases; nucleotides not matched to a gene: 4. The CDR3 sequence is 16 residues long. The CDR3 nucleotides are TGTGCCAGCAGGCCTGGACTAGCGGGAAACACCGGGGAGCTGTTTTTT. Amino acids: CASRPGLAGNTGELFF. Together with reference TRBV7-9 and TRBJ2-2, the CDR3 gives the full variable domain: DTGVSQNPRHKITKRGQNVTFRCDPISEHNRLYWYRQTLGQGPEFLTYFQNEAQLEKSRLLSDRFSAERPKGSFSTLEIQRTEQGDSAMYLCASRPGLAGNTGELFFGEGSRLTVL.

This clonotype was observed a handful of times. CDR3 amino acids: CSARRRDRLNQPQHF. CDR3 DNA: TGCAGTGCTAGACGCCGGGACAGGCTGAATCAGCCCCAGCATTTT. The chain combines TRBV20-1 with TRBJ1-5; 8 bases align to TRBD1. The CDR3 length is 15 residues. Germline V gives CDR1 DFQATT, CDR2 SNEGSKA (reference sequence). Germline trimming cut 2 bases from V and 4 bases from J; bases unmatched to any gene: 7.

This clonotype came up a few times. This sequence joins TRBV15 and TRBJ2-6; D is possibly TRBD2 (6 bases). The CDR3 totals 16 residues. CDR1 and CDR2 (germline): LNHNV, YYDKDF (reference sequence). The V gene lost 10 bases and the J gene lost 1 base, with 17 bases spanning the gap. CDR3 sequence reads: CAIAGSRTSGANVLTF. CDR3 DNA sequence: TGTGCCATCGCGGGGTCCAGAACATCTGGGGCCAACGTCCTGACTTTC.

The chain links TRBV5-4 to TRBJ1-5; unclear D gene. The V end was cut by 3 bases, the J end by 9 bases, with 13 bases between. CDR3 size: 13 residues. Germline CDR1 is SGHNT and CDR2 is YYREEE (reference sequence). The CDR3 coding sequence is TGTGCCAGCAGCTCCGGGCCTTCCCCGCCCCAGCATTTT. This gives the protein CASSSGPSPPQHF.

This clonotype was picked up many times. The V call is TRBV7-9, the J call TRBJ2-7, with D unclear. In germline, CDR1 is SEHNR, CDR2 FQNEAQ (reference sequence). CDR3 length equals 11 residues. The germline V and J ends were trimmed by 6 bases and 9 bases, with 12 bases remaining between them. CDR3 nucleotide sequence: TGTGCCAGCAGTCTTAGTTCGGTGCAGTACTTC. Translation gives CASSLSSVQYF.

This clonotype was detected only a few times. The chain links TRBV7-2 to TRBJ1-4, with D possibly being TRBD1 (6 bases). Germline V gene data show CDR1 as SGHTA and CDR2 as FQGNSA. V lost 0 bases to trimming and J lost 4 bases, with 6 bases between them. The CDR3 length is 14 residues. In DNA form, the CDR3 reads TGTGCCAGCAGCTTAGCGGGACATAATGAAAAACTGTTTTTT. Protein sequence: CASSLAGHNEKLFF.

This clonotype was counted only a few times. V is TRBV27 and J is TRBJ2-7, with D perhaps TRBD1 or TRBD2 (5 bases each). The CDR3 spans 16 residues. The germline V and J ends were trimmed by 6 bases and 2 bases, with 20 bases remaining between them. CDR1 and CDR2 (germline): MNHEY, SMNVEV (reference sequence). This CDR3 is CASRGERSSGTYEQYF. The CDR3 nucleotides read TGTGCCAGCAGGGGGGAGAGGTCTAGTGGCACCTACGAGCAGTACTTC.

This chain uses TRBV6-1 with TRBJ1-2; TRBD1 matches at 8 bases. The CDR3 extends over 15 amino acids. With V trimmed by 5 bases and J by 7 bases, 12 bases remained unmatched. Germline V gives CDR1 MNHNS, CDR2 SASEGT. CDR3: CASSRPDRGTFGYTF. In DNA form, the CDR3 reads TGTGCCAGCAGTAGACCTGACAGGGGTACTTTTGGCTACACCTTC.

In this sample, this clonotype turned up a few times. The V and J genes are TRBV12-3 or TRBV12-4 and TRBJ2-1, with 7 nucleotides matching TRBD1. The CDR3 covers 15 residues. Unmatched junction bases numbered 12, after V lost 6 bases and J lost 7 bases. The CDR3 region is CASRRQGGYGNEQFF. The CDR3, as DNA: TGTGCCAGCAGACGACAGGGTGGTTACGGTAATGAGCAGTTCTTC.

The chain recombines TRBV29-1 with TRBJ2-1; TRBD2 might be the D (5 bases). The CDR3 spans 13 residues. V lost 7 bases and J lost 6, with 16 bases in between. The germline V gene has CDR1 SQVTM and CDR2 ANQGSEA. Here the CDR3 DNA reads TGCAGCGCCCAAAAAGAGCGGAGCAATGAGCAGTTCTTC. It yields the protein CSAQKERSNEQFF.

This clonotype was found many times. This chain uses TRBV5-5 with TRBJ2-1; D is perhaps TRBD2 (5 bases). Trimming removed 4 bases from V and 7 bases from J, with 12 bases in between. CDR1 and CDR2 (germline): SGHKS, YYEKEE (reference sequence). The CDR3 contains 13 residues. The CDR3 DNA reads as TGTGCCAGCAGCCTTCCTGGCGGGAATGAGCAGTTCTTC. Residues: CASSLPGGNEQFF.

CDR3 region: CASDIDRNYGYTF. DNA for the CDR3: TGTGCCAGCGACATCGACCGTAACTATGGCTACACCTTC. This sequence joins TRBV6-1 and TRBJ1-2; the D is unclear. This CDR3 is 13 amino acids long. V lost 8 bases and J 1 base, leaving 11 bases between the germline ends. Germline values: CDR1 MNHNS, CDR2 SASEGT.

This clonotype was observed many times. V usage is TRBV10-3 and J usage is TRBJ1-2; 8 positions match TRBD1. The length of the CDR3 is 14 residues. The V gene end was trimmed by 5 bases and the J gene end by 5 bases; junction bases not matched to a gene: 7. CDR1 is ENHRY, CDR2 SYGVKD, per germline. In DNA form, the CDR3 reads TGTGCCATCAGTATGGACAGGGAGGTATATGGCTACACCTTC. Translating gives CAISMDREVYGYTF.

This clonotype was detected a few times. The chain combines TRBV18 with TRBJ2-7, with a possible D match to TRBD1 (7 bases). With 0 bases removed from V and 2 bases from J, the gap between germline ends came to 14 bases. The CDR3 consists of 16 residues. The germline gives CDR1 KGHSH, CDR2 LQKENI. The CDR3 spells CASSPPEGTVTYEQYF. CDR3 coding DNA: TGTGCCAGCTCACCACCGGAGGGGACAGTAACCTACGAGCAGTACTTC.

This clonotype was detected many times. The chain combines TRBV12-3 or TRBV12-4 with TRBJ2-7; D might be TRBD1 (5 bases). Trimming took off 5 bases at V and 3 bases at J, with 14 bases between the two ends. This CDR3 spans 14 amino acids. The CDR3 reads CASSPWGPGYEQYF. DNA for the CDR3: TGTGCCAGCAGTCCCTGGGGCCCGGGCTACGAGCAGTACTTC.

At least ten counts were recorded for this clonotype. The chain joins TRBV20-1 to TRBJ2-5; unclear D gene. The CDR3 spans 13 residues. The V end was cut by 6 bases, the J end by 4 bases, with 15 bases between. Germline V CDR1 and CDR2: DFQATT, SNEGSKA (reference sequence). CDR3 residues: CSAGEGWTETQYF. The CDR3 coding sequence is TGCAGTGCCGGAGAAGGATGGACAGAGACCCAGTACTTC.

This clonotype was recorded at least ten times. The genes are TRBV7-9 and TRBJ2-7; no firm D call. CDR3 length: 14 amino acids. Trimming left V 11 bases short and J 3 bases short, with 20 bases between. Germline loops: CDR1 SEHNR, CDR2 FQNEAQ (reference sequence). The CDR3 sequence: CAHPPQDPIYEQYF. The CDR3 region has the DNA TGTGCCCACCCACCTCAGGATCCCATCTACGAGCAGTACTTC.